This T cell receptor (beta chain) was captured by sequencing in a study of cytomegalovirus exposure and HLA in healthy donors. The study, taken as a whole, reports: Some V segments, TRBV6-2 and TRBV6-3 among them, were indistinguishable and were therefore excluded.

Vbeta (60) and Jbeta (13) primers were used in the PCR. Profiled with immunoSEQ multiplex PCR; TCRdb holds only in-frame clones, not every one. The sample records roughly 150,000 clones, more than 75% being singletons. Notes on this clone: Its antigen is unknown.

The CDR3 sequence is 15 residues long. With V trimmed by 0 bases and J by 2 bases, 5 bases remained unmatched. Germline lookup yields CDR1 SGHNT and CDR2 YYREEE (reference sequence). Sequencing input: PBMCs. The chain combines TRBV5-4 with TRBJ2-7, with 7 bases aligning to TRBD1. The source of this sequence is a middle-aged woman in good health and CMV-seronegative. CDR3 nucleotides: TGTGCCAGCAGCTTGGGGGGACAGCTTCCCTACGAGCAGTACTTC. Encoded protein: CASSLGGQLPYEQYF.